This TCR beta chain was observed in a study of molecular identifiers for immune sequencing clone quantification. This clonotype was observed a handful of times. The CDR3 spans 16 residues. Trimming shortened V by 5 bases and J by 1 base, and 15 bases separated the two germline ends. Germline assignment: CDR1 MNHEY and CDR2 SVGAGI. Bulk TCR libraries used previously described methods and listed TCR primers. One entry per CDR3 protein, called by TCRdb with MiXCR from the PCR reads. Of approximately 550,000 distinct CDR3 sequences listed, about a fifth were seen once; the top ten hold under 0.85%. The TCR comes from a human donor in good health. Some libraries in this study had Jurkat cell RNA spiked in. This chain connects TRBV6-5 to TRBJ1-3; D is perhaps TRBD1 (5 bases). What was sequenced was naive CD8+ T cells from blood, with Jurkat cell RNA spiked in. Subset: FACS-sorted CD8+CD4-CCR7+CD45RA+ naive T cells. The DNA of the CDR3 is TGTGCCAGCAGTCTCTGGGGGGAAGCGTCTGGAAACACCATATATTTT. Protein: CASSLWGEASGNTIYF.